The present entry profiles one T cell receptor beta chain with its context. This clone has just a few counts. No cognate antigen has been identified for it. Base-call qualities are not available, and no considerably larger clone is one nucleotide away. These data come from a study of control samples from healthy donors and cancer patients (dated by TCRdb to between 2020 and 2021). The germline V gene encodes CDR1 SGHRS and CDR2 YFSETQ. From its cysteine to its phenylalanine, the CDR3 spans 14 amino acids. This entry keeps only the CDR3 DNA: 42 bases, framed from base 1. Trimming accounts for 2 bases at V and 6 bases at J, while the number of junction bases matched to no gene is 3. To prepare the library, the immunoSEQ multiplex PCR assay was applied. TCRdb retrieved this table from immuneACCESS and kept in-frame rearrangements only. Not all clones are present; in checked studies, unresolved V genes account for under half, and no reason is known for the remainder. Present in this sample are 130,000 or so clones, 90% to 95% of which were seen just once. The top ten hold about 12% of the sample.

Recombination linked TRBV5-1 to TRBJ1-1; TRBD1 matches 11 bases in the middle. The clonotype was recovered from a man aged 40-50 years in good health. The sample was blood. The sequenced DNA: TGCGCCAGCAGCTTAGGACAGGGGGCTGCTGAAGCTTTCTTT. Its amino acids are CASSLGQGAAEAFF.